A selection of T cell receptor beta chains follows, all from one sample in a study of blood T cell repertoires in COVID-19. Clones were read by immunoSEQ multiplex PCR, and TCRdb kept only the in-frame ones, dropping some. The table includes 240,000 or so clones, around nine tenths detected once. The source material was peripheral blood. The receptors come from a woman in her 70s with active or convalescent COVID-19. Both conserved end residues are part of each CDR3. Fields, in order: clone size, D gene, V gene, J gene, CDR3 DNA, CDR3 protein. A D gene is named only where the DNA matches it firmly. The size entry is marked missing in some rows and otherwise reads once, few, many or a size class.

abundance: -; d_gene: -; v_gene: TRBV7-8; j_gene: TRBJ2-1; CDR3nt: TGTGCCAGCACTGGGCGGGGGCGTTCTTTCTCCTACAATGAGCAGTTCTTC; CDR3aa: CASTGRGRSFSYNEQFF
abundance: -; d_gene: -; v_gene: TRBV4-3; j_gene: TRBJ1-6; CDR3nt: TGCGCCAGCAGCCAAGCATGGGCCAATTCACCCCTCCACTTT; CDR3aa: CASSQAWANSPLHF
abundance: -; d_gene: -; v_gene: TRBV6-5; j_gene: TRBJ1-1; CDR3nt: TGTGCCAGCAGTTGGGAGGGGCTGAAGAACACTGAAGCTTTCTTT; CDR3aa: CASSWEGLKNTEAFF
abundance: -; d_gene: -; v_gene: TRBV15; j_gene: TRBJ1-2; CDR3nt: TGTGCCACCAGCAGAAAGTTACGGGGAAAGGCCAATGGCTACACCTTC; CDR3aa: CATSRKLRGKANGYTF
abundance: -; d_gene: -; v_gene: TRBV3-1/TRBV3-2; j_gene: TRBJ1-4; CDR3nt: TGTGCCAGCAGCCAAGAAGGACAGACCAATAATGAAAAACTGTTTTTT; CDR3aa: CASSQEGQTNNEKLFF
abundance: -; d_gene: -; v_gene: TRBV6-5; j_gene: TRBJ1-3; CDR3nt: TGTGCCAGCAGACGGTCTGGAAACACCATATATTTT; CDR3aa: CASRRSGNTIYF
abundance: -; d_gene: -; v_gene: TRBV14; j_gene: TRBJ1-3; CDR3nt: TGTGCCAGCAGCCAACAGGTATCCTCTGGAAACACCATATATTTT; CDR3aa: CASSQQVSSGNTIYF
abundance: -; d_gene: TRBD1; v_gene: TRBV18; j_gene: TRBJ1-2; CDR3nt: TGTGCCAGCTCACCCGGACAGGGGGCGAGTGGCTACACCTTC; CDR3aa: CASSPGQGASGYTF
abundance: few; d_gene: TRBD1; v_gene: TRBV7-2; j_gene: TRBJ1-6; CDR3nt: TGTGCCAGCAGCTTAGGGGACAGGAATAATTCACCCCTCCACTTT; CDR3aa: CASSLGDRNNSPLHF
abundance: -; d_gene: TRBD2; v_gene: TRBV9; j_gene: TRBJ2-2; CDR3nt: TGTGCCAGCAGCCTGGGGGGGTCGGGCACCGGGGAGCTGTTTTTT; CDR3aa: CASSLGGSGTGELFF
abundance: -; d_gene: -; v_gene: TRBV2; j_gene: TRBJ1-5; CDR3nt: TGTGCCAGCAGTGTCGAGCGGACTAGCAATCAGCCCCAGCATTTT; CDR3aa: CASSVERTSNQPQHF
abundance: -; d_gene: -; v_gene: TRBV11-2; j_gene: TRBJ1-1; CDR3nt: TGTGCCAGCAGCTTAAAGCTCACTGAAGCTTTCTTT; CDR3aa: CASSLKLTEAFF
abundance: -; d_gene: -; v_gene: TRBV6-5; j_gene: TRBJ2-6; CDR3nt: TGTGCCAGCAGCTCCCGACAGGCTGGGGCCAACGTCCTGACTTTC; CDR3aa: CASSSRQAGANVLTF
abundance: -; d_gene: -; v_gene: TRBV6-5; j_gene: TRBJ1-5; CDR3nt: TGTGCCAGCAGTTCAGGGTACGCGAATCAGCCCCAGCATTTT; CDR3aa: CASSSGYANQPQHF
abundance: -; d_gene: -; v_gene: TRBV7-2; j_gene: TRBJ2-7; CDR3nt: TGTGCCAGCAGCTTACCGGGTGTAAGCGAGCAGTACTTC; CDR3aa: CASSLPGVSEQYF